This T cell receptor beta chain was identified during a study of graft-versus-host responses after intestinal transplantation. Study-wide results and limits: Allografts of one patient group, those with graft-donor T cell macrochimerism, had high graft-versus-host to host-versus-graft clonal ratios. Levels of circulating GvH clones at their peak were associated with early post-transplant HvG declines.

Profiled with immunoSEQ multiplex PCR; TCRdb holds only in-frame clones, not every one. The sample yields about 47,000 clones, just under 95% seen once. The CDR3 length is 11 residues. Per the germline V gene, CDR1 is MDHEN and CDR2 is SYDVKM. V was pared by 3 bases and J by 8 bases, with 5 bases between. Remarks on this clone: Its antigen is as yet unknown.

The rearrangement uses TRBV28 and TRBJ2-4, with D unclear. The input for sequencing was PBMCs, taken more than 310 days after intestinal transplant. This clonotype originated in a human patient who received an intestinal transplant, so some T cells may come from the graft donor. For the CDR3, the DNA is TGTGCCAGCAGTTTCGCGGACATTCAGTACTTC. It encodes CASSFADIQYF.